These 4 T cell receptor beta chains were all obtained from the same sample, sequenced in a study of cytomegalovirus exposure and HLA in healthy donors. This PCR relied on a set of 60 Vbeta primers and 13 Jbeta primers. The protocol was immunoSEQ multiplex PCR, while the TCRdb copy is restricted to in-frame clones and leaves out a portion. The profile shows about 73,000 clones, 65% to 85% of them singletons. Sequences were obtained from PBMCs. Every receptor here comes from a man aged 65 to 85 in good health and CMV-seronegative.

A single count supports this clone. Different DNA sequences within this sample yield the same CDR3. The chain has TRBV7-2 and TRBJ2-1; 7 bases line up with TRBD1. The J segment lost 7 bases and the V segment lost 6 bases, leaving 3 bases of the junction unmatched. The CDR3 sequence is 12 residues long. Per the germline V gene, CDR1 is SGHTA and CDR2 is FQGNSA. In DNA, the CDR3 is TGTGCCAGCAGTCGACAGGGTAATGAGCAGTTCTTC. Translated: CASSRQGNEQFF.

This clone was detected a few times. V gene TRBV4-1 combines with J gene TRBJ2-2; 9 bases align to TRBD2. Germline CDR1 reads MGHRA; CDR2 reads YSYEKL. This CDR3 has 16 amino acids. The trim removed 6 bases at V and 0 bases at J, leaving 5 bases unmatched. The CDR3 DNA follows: TGCGCCAGCAGAATATCTAGCGGGGCGAACACCGGGGAGCTGTTTTTT. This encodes CASRISSGANTGELFF.

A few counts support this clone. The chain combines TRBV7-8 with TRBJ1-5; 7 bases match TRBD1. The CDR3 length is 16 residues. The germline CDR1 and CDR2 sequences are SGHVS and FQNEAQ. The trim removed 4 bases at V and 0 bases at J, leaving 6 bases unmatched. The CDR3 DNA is TGTGCCAGCAGCTATGGGACAGTCTATAGCAATCAGCCCCAGCATTTT. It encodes CASSYGTVYSNQPQHF.

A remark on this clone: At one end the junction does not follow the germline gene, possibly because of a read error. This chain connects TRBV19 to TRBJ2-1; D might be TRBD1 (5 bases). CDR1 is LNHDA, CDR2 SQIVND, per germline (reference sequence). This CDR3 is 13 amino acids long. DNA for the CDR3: TGTGCCAGTAGCCCCCAGTGGGGCAATGAGCAGCTCTTC. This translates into CASSPQWGNEQLF. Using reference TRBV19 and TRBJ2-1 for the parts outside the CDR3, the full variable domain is DGGITQSPKYLFRKEGQNVTLSCEQNLNHDAMYWYRQDPGQGLRLIYYSQIVNDFQKGDIAEGYSVSREKKESFPLTVTSAQKNPTAFYLCASSPQWGNEQLFGPGTRLTVL.